This T cell receptor beta chain was profiled in a study of regulatory T cells in long-lasting Graves disease. Time point indicated: newly diagnosed GD, antithyroid drugs for less than 3 months. Construction of the TCR library relied on RNA isolated from PBMCs. In this cohort, patients came from an endocrinology department located in Xi'an, China. The CDR3 runs 13 residues. V dropped 0 bases and J dropped 6 bases, with 9 bases sitting between them. Germline V gene lookup returns CDR1 MNHEY and CDR2 SVGEGT. This clonotype was counted ten times or more. For TCR beta, libraries came from iRepertoire HTBI primers and Arm-PCR of CDR3 regions. TCRdb processed the multiplex PCR reads anew with MiXCR; each CDR3 protein has one entry. In the table there are roughly 500,000 distinct CDR3 sequences, 13% of which are singletons. The data were also submitted as part of a second study, on T cells in Graves' hyperthyroidism and ophthalmopathy.

The gene calls are TRBV6-2 or TRBV6-3 and TRBJ2-7; weak D call: TRBD2 (5 bases). This material consisted of peripheral blood mononuclear cells (PBMCs), taken at new diagnosis, from a patient treated with antithyroid drugs. This receptor was taken from a man aged 30 to 39 with Graves disease. CDR3 amino acids: CASSYSSAGEQYF. The CDR3 DNA is TGTGCCAGCAGTTACTCCTCGGCGGGCGAGCAGTACTTC.